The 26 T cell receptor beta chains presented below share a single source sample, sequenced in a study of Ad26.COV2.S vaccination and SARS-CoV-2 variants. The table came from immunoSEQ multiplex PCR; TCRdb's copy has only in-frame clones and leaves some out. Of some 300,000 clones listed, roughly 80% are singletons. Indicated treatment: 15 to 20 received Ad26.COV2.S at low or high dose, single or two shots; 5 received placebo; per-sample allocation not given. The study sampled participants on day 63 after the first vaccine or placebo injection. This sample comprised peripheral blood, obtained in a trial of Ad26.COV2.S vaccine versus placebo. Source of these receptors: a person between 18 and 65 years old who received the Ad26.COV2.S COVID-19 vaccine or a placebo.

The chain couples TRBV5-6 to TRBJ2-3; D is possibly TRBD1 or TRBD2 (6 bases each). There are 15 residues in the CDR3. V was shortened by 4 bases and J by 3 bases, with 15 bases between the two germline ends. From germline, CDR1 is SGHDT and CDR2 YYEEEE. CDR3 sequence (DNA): TGTGCCAGCAGCACGGTGGGGGCGGGGACAGATACGCAGTATTTT. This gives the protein CASSTVGAGTDTQYF.

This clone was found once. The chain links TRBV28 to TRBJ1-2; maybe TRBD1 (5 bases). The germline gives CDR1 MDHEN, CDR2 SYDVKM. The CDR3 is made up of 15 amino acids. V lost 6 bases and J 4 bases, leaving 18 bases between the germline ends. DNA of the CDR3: TGTGCCAGCAGCCCAGGACACTTCAAGACCTATGGCTACACCTTC. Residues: CASSPGHFKTYGYTF.

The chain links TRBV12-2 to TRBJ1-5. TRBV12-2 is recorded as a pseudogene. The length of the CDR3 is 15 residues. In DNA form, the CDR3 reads TGTGCAAGTCGCTTACCCCCCGAGAGCAATCAGCCCCAGCATTTT. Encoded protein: CASRLPPESNQPQHF.

CDR3 bases: TGTGCCAGCTCCTCTGGAAACACCATATATTTT. Protein: CASSSGNTIYF. This chain uses TRBV7-9 with TRBJ1-3; D unclear. The CDR3 runs to 11 residues. V lost 8 bases to trimming and J lost 0 bases, with 2 bases between them. Per germline, CDR1 SEHNR and CDR2 FQNEAQ (reference sequence). The full variable domain, with the rest looked up from reference TRBV7-9 and TRBJ1-3, is DTGVSQNPRHKITKRGQNVTFRCDPISEHNRLYWYRQTLGQGPEFLTYFQNEAQLEKSRLLSDRFSAERPKGSFSTLEIQRTEQGDSAMYLCASSSGNTIYFGEGSWLTVV.

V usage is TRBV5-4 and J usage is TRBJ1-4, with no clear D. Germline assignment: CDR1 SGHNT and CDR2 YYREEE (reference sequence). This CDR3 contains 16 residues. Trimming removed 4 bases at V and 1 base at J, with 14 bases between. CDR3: CASSPFVGGTNEKLFF. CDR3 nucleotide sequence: TGTGCCAGCAGCCCATTTGTGGGAGGAACTAATGAAAAACTGTTTTTT.

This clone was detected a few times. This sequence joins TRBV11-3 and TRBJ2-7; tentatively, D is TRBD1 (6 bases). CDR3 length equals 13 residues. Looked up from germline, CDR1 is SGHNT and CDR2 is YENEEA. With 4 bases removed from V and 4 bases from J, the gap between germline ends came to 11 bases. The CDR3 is CASSYLQGYEQYF. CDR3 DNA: TGTGCCAGCAGCTATCTACAGGGATACGAGCAGTACTTC. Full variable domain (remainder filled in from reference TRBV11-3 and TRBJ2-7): EAGVVQSPRYKIIEKKQPVAFWCNPISGHNTLYWYLQNLGQGPELLIRYENEEAVDDSQLPKDRFSAERLKGVDSTLKIQPAELGDSAVYLCASSYLQGYEQYFGPGTRLTVT.

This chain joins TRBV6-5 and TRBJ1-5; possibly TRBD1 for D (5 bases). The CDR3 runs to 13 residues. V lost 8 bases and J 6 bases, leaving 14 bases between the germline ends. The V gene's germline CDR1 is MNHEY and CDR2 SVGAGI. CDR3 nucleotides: TGTGCCAGCCGCCGGGACCCCGCTCAGCCCCAGCATTTT. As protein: CASRRDPAQPQHF.

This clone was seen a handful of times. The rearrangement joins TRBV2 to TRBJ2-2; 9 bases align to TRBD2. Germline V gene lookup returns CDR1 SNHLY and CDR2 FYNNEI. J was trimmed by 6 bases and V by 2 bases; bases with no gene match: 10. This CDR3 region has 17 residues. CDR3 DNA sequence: TGTGCCAGCAGTGAAAAGGGGCTAGCGGGGTACGCCGGGGAGCTGTTTTTT. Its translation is CASSEKGLAGYAGELFF.

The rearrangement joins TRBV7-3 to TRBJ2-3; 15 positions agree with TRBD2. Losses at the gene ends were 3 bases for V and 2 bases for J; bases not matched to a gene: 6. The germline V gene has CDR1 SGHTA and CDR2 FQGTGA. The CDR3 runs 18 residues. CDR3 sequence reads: CASSFGTSGGSSTDTQYF. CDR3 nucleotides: TGTGCCAGCAGCTTCGGGACTAGCGGGGGGAGCTCCACAGATACGCAGTATTTT.

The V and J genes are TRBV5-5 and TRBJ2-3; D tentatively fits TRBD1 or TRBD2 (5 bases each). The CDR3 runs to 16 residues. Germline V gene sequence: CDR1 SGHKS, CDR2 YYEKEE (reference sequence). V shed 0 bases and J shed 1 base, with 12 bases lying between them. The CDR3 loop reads CASSLVGGRGTDTQYF. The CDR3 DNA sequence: TGTGCCAGCAGCTTGGTTGGGGGAAGAGGCACAGATACGCAGTATTTT.

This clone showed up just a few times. Here the CDR3 reads CASSERIEAFF. In DNA form, the CDR3 reads TGTGCCAGCAGTGAACGGATTGAAGCTTTCTTT. The chain recombines TRBV6-1 with TRBJ1-1; D ambiguous. Germline V gene data show CDR1 as MNHNS and CDR2 as SASEGT. Trimming took 2 bases from V and 7 from J, leaving 5 bases between them. The length of the CDR3 is 11 residues.

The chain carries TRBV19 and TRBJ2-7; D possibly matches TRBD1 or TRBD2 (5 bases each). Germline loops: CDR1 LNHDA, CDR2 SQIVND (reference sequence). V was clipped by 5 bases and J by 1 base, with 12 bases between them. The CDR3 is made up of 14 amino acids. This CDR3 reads CASSPRGGSYEQYF. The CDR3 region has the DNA TGTGCCAGTAGTCCCCGTGGGGGTTCCTACGAGCAGTACTTC.

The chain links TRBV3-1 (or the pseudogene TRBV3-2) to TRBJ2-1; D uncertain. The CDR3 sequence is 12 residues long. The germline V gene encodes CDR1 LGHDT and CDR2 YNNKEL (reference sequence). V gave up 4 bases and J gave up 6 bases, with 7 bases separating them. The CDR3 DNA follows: TGTGCCAGCAGCCGACGCCCCAATGAGCAGTTCTTC. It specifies CASSRRPNEQFF.

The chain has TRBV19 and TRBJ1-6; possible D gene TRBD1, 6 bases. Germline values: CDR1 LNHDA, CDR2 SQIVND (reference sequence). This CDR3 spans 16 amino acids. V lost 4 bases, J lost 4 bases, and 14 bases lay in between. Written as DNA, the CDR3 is TGTGCCAGTAGTACTAACAGGGATTCGTATAATTCACCCCTCCACTTT. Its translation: CASSTNRDSYNSPLHF.

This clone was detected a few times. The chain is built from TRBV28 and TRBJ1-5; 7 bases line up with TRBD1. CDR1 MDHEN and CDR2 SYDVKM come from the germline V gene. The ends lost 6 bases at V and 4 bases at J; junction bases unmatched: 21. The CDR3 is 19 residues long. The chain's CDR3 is CASSTVFRTGTEINQPQHF. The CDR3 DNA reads TGTGCCAGCAGCACAGTTTTTAGAACCGGGACAGAGATTAATCAGCCCCAGCATTTT.

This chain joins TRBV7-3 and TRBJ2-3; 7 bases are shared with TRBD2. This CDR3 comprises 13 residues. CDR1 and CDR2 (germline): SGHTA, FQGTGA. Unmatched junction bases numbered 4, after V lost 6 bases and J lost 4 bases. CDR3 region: CASRGREADTQYF. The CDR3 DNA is TGTGCCAGCAGAGGGAGGGAGGCAGATACGCAGTATTTT. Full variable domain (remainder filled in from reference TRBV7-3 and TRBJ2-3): GAGVSQTPSNKVTEKGKYVELRCDPISGHTALYWYRQSLGQGPEFLIYFQGTGAADDSGLPNDRFFAVRPEGSVSTLKIQRTERGDSAVYLCASRGREADTQYFGPGTRLTVL.

CDR3 bases: TGTGCCAGCAGCTTGTACGGACAGCGCAATCAGCCCCAGCATTTT. Protein sequence: CASSLYGQRNQPQHF. The rearrangement uses TRBV5-4 and TRBJ1-5; TRBD1 is a possible D gene (6 bases). Trimming took 1 base from V and 2 from J, leaving 10 bases between them. Germline V lookup: CDR1 SGHNT, CDR2 YYREEE (reference sequence). This CDR3 contains 15 residues.

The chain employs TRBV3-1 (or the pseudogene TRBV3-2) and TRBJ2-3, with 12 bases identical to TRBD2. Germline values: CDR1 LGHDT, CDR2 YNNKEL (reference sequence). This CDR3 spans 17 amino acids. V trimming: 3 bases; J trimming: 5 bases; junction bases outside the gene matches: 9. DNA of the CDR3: TGTGCCAGCAGCCACCGGACTAGCGGGGTTATAGGAGATACGCAGTATTTT. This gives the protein CASSHRTSGVIGDTQYF.

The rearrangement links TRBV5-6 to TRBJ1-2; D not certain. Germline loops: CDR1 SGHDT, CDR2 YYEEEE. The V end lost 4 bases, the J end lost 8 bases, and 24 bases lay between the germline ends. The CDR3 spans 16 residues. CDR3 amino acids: CASSRRASPHTQGYTF. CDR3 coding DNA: TGTGCCAGCAGCCGAAGGGCCTCTCCACACACTCAAGGCTACACCTTC.

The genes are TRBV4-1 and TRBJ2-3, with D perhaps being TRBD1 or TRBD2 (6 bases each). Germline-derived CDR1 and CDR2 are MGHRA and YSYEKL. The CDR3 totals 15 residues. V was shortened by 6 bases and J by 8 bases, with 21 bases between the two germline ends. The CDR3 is CASRASGADQSTQYF. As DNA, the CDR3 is TGCGCCAGCAGAGCTTCGGGGGCCGATCAGTCTACGCAGTATTTT.

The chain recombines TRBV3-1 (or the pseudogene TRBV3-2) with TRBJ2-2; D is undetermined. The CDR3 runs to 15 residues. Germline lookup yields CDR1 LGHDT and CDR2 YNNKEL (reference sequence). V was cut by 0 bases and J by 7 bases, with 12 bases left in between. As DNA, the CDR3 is TGTGCCAGCAGCCAAGATCGCGCGGTTGACGGGGAGCTGTTTTTT. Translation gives CASSQDRAVDGELFF.

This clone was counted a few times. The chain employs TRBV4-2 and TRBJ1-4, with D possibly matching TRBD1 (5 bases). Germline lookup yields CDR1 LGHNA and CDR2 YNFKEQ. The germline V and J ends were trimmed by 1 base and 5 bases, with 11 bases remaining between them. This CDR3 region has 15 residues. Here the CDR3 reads CASSQGRGGNEKLFF. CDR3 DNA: TGTGCCAGCAGCCAAGGTCGGGGGGGGAATGAAAAACTGTTTTTT.

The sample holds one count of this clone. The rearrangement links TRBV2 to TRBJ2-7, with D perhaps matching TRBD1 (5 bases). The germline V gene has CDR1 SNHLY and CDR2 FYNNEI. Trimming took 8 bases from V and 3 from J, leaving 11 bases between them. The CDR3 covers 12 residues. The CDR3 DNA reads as TGTGCCAGCGAGCTAGGGGTCTACGAGCAGTACTTC. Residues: CASELGVYEQYF.

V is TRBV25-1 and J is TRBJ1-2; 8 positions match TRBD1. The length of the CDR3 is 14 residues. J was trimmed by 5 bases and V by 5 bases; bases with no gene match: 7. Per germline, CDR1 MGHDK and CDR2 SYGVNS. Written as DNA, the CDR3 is TGTGCCAGCAGTCAACAGGGGGTCCTTTATGGCTACACCTTC. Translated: CASSQQGVLYGYTF.

The CDR3 DNA sequence: TGTGCCAGCAGTTACCGCCCCCAAGGGGATTTCACAGATACGCAGTATTTT. Translating it yields CASSYRPQGDFTDTQYF. This chain connects TRBV6-2 or TRBV6-3 to TRBJ2-3; D is perhaps TRBD1 (5 bases). The CDR3 contains 17 residues. The V end lost 2 bases, the J end lost 2 bases, and 17 bases lay between the germline ends. Germline V gives CDR1 MNHEY, CDR2 SVGEGT.

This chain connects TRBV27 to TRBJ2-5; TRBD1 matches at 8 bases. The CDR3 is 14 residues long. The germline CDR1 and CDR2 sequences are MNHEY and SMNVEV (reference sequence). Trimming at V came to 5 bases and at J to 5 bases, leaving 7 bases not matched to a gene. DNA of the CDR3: TGTGCCAGCAGTCTGCAGGGGGCGGTGGAGACCCAGTACTTC. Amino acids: CASSLQGAVETQYF.